Each of the 3 T cell receptor beta chains below was sequenced from the same sample in a study of blood T cell repertoires in COVID-19. Clones were read by immunoSEQ multiplex PCR, and TCRdb kept only the in-frame ones, dropping some. The top ten clones hold roughly 4% of a sample with around 260,000 clones, approximately 85% of them seen once. Material: PBMCs or T cells enriched from blood (not recorded which). The receptors shown here come from a woman aged 25 to 45 who had recovered from COVID-19.

V and J are TRBV3-1 (or the pseudogene TRBV3-2) and TRBJ1-4, with 7 bases identical to TRBD1. Germline assignment: CDR1 LGHDT and CDR2 YNNKEL (reference sequence). The CDR3 has 11 residues. Losses at the gene ends were 6 bases for V and 14 bases for J; bases not matched to a gene: 6. The CDR3 spells CASRSLTGLFF. The CDR3 DNA reads TGTGCCAGCAGGTCGTTGACAGGGCTGTTTTTT.

This chain connects TRBV28 to TRBJ1-1; D might be TRBD1 (6 bases). V was shortened by 5 bases and J by 6 bases, with 19 bases between the two germline ends. Germline CDR1 and CDR2: MDHEN and SYDVKM. The CDR3 spans 15 residues. CDR3 loop: CASSRWRGGFAEAFF. The CDR3 DNA is TGTGCCAGCAGTCGTTGGAGAGGGGGATTCGCTGAAGCTTTCTTT.

The DNA of the CDR3 is TGTGCCAGCAGCATGACAGGGGATGGTAGTAATGAAAAACTGTTTTTT. This translates into CASSMTGDGSNEKLFF. The genes are TRBV7-9 and TRBJ1-4, with 8 nucleotides matching TRBD1. This CDR3 comprises 16 residues. V was clipped by 5 bases and J by 4 bases; unmatched bases: 9. Germline lookup yields CDR1 SEHNR and CDR2 FQNEAQ (reference sequence).